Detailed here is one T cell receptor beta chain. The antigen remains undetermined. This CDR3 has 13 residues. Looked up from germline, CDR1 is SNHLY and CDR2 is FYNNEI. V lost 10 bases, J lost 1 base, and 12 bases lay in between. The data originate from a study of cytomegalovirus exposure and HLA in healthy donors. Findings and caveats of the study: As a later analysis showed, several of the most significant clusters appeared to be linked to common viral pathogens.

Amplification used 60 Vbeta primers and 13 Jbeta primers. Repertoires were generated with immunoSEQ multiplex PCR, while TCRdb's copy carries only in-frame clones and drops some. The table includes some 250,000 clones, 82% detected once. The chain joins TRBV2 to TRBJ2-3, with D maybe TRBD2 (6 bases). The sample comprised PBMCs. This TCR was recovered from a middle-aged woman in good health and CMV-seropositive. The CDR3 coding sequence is TGTGCCACCTCGGGACTCCGCACAGATACGCAGTATTTT. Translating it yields CATSGLRTDTQYF.